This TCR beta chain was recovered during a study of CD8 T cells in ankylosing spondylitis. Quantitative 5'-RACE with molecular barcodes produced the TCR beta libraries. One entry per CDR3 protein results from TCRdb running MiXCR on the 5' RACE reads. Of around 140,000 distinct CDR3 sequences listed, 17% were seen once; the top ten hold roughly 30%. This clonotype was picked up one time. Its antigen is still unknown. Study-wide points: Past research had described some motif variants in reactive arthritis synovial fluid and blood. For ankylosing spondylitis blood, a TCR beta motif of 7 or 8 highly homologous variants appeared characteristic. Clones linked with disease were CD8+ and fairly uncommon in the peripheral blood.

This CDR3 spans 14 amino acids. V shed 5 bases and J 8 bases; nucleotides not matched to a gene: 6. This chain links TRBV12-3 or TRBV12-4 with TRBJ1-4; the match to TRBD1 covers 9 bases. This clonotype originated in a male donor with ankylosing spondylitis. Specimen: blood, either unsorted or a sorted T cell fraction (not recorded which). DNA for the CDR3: TGTGCCAGCAGTCGAGGGACAGGGTTCGAAAAACTGTTTTTT. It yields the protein CASSRGTGFEKLFF.